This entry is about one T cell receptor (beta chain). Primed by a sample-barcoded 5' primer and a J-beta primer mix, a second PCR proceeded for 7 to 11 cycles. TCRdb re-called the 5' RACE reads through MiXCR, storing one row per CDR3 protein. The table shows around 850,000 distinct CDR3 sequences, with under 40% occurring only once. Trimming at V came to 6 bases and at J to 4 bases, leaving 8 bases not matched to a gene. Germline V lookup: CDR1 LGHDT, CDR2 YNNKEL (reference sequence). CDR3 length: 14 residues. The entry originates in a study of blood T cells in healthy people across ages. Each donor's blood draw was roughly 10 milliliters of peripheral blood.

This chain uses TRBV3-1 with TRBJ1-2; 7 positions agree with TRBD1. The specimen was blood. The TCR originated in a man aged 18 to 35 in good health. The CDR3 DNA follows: TGTGCCAGCAGGGCCCCGGGACAGATCTATGGCTACACCTTC. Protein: CASRAPGQIYGYTF.